This TCR beta chain was sequenced during a study of T-cell memory formation after mild COVID-19. Study overall: TCR clusters mostly belonged to single donors. Overall study findings and caveats: Nothing showed for sure that second-wave clones peaking on day 37 were SARS-CoV-2 specific.

Using its own MiXCR run on the 5' RACE reads, TCRdb lists one record per CDR3 protein. The sample shows 400,000 to 500,000 distinct CDR3 sequences, over 15% of them seen only once. Germline assignment: CDR1 SQVTM and CDR2 ANQGSEA. Trimming cost V 2 bases and J 7 bases; bases outside gene matches: 10. CDR3 length: 15 amino acids. Notes on this clonotype: As yet, its antigen is unknown.

Sequences were obtained from PBMCs or a T cell subset sorted from them (not recorded which). This clonotype originated in a man aged 18 to 30 who had mild COVID-19 (a few samples of this study predate the infection). Cell type and time point are not known. The rearrangement uses TRBV29-1 and TRBJ2-2; TRBD2 aligns across 7 bases. The DNA of the CDR3 is TGCAGCGTTGAACGGGCGGGGGAAGGGCGCGGGGAGCTGTTTTTT. Translation: CSVERAGEGRGELFF.